Listed below are T cell receptor beta chains from one sample, sequenced in a study of CD8+CD57+ T cells in acquired aplastic anemia. TCRdb redid the calling of the reads with MiXCR, one entry per CDR3 protein. The table has about 180,000 distinct CDR3 sequences, nearly 50% seen once. Material: sorted CD4+, CD8+, or CD8+CD57+ T cells (not recorded which) from PBMCs. Receptors originate from a human donor with aplastic anemia. The CDR3 runs from the conserved cysteine through the conserved F or W. Each record gives: J gene, V gene, D gene, clone size, CDR3 DNA, CDR3 protein. D genes are given only for firm matches. The size of a clone is reported for some rows only, either as once, few or many, or as a class for expanded clones.

TRBJ2-3 | TRBV12-3/TRBV12-4 | NA | many | TGTGCCAGCAGTTTAGCGGGGGTTGGGCCAGATACGCAGTATTTT | CASSLAGVGPDTQYF
TRBJ1-5 | TRBV4-2 | TRBD1 | many | TGTGCCAGCAGCCAAGATACAGGGGGCGGGAATCAGCCCCAGCATTTT | CASSQDTGGGNQPQHF
TRBJ2-7 | TRBV3-1 | NA | many | TGTGCCAGCAGCCAAGGTTCACAGGGCTCCTACGAGCAGTACTTC | CASSQGSQGSYEQYF
TRBJ2-3 | TRBV12-5 | NA | many | TGTGCTAGTGGGAGCGGAAGCACAGATACGCAGTATTTT | CASGSGSTDTQYF
TRBJ2-6 | TRBV12-3/TRBV12-4 | NA | many | TGTGCCAGCAGGCCCTCGGGGGGCAGGGCTACCGGGGCCAACGTCCTGACTTTC | CASRPSGGRATGANVLTF
TRBJ1-5 | TRBV7-9 | NA | many | TGTGCCAGCAGCCCGCTGGAACAGCCCCAGCATTTT | CASSPLEQPQHF
TRBJ2-5 | TRBV19 | NA | NA | TGTGCCAGTAGTTTTCTAGGGGGCCAAGAGACCCAGTACTTC | CASSFLGGQETQYF
TRBJ2-1 | TRBV20-1 | TRBD1 | few | TGCAGTGCTAGGGACAGGGTGGCCTACAATGAGCAGTTCTTC | CSARDRVAYNEQFF
TRBJ1-1 | TRBV3-1 | NA | NA | TGTGCCAGCAGCTCCCGTTGGGGGGGAGGGAACACTGAAGCTTTCTTT | CASSSRWGGGNTEAFF
TRBJ2-7 | TRBV7-3 | NA | NA | TGTGCCAGCAGCCGGGACTGGGACTCCTACGAGCAGTACTTC | CASSRDWDSYEQYF
TRBJ2-3 | TRBV5-1 | TRBD2 | many | TGCGCCAGCAGCTTGGGTTCAGGTGGCGGGGGGGCGGTCCGTCCGTATTTT | CASSLGSGGGGAVRPYF
TRBJ2-1 | TRBV28 | NA | few | TGTGCCAGCAGAGGAGAATTCCACAATGAGCAGTTCTTC | CASRGEFHNEQFF
TRBJ1-1 | TRBV16 | NA | NA | TGTGCCAGCAGCCAATCGGAGAACACTGAAGCTTTCTTT | CASSQSENTEAFF
TRBJ2-3 | TRBV9 | TRBD2 | many | TGTGCCAGCAGCGTTAGCGGGGGGCCCACAGATACGCAGTATTTT | CASSVSGGPTDTQYF
TRBJ2-7 | TRBV20-1 | TRBD1 | many | TGCAGTGCTTTAGGACAGGGGAGCTCCCTTAGCAAGTACTTC | CSALGQGSSLSKYF
TRBJ2-7 | TRBV7-8 | TRBD1 | many | TGCGCCAGCAGCTTACAGGGGTACGAGCAGTACTTC | CASSLQGYEQYF
TRBJ1-1 | TRBV5-6 | NA | once | TGTGCCAGCAGCTTGGGATATCGGGGAAACACTGAAGCTTTCTTT | CASSLGYRGNTEAFF
TRBJ1-6 | TRBV30 | TRBD1 | NA | TGTGCCTGGAGTAATCTGGACAGGGGGCGTAATTCACCCCTCCACTTT | CAWSNLDRGRNSPLHF
TRBJ1-6 | TRBV19 | NA | many | TGTGCCAGTAGTACGGCGGGGGACTCCTATAATTCACCCCTCCACTTT | CASSTAGDSYNSPLHF
TRBJ2-7 | TRBV29-1 | TRBD1 | few | TGCAGCGTCGACCCGGGACAGAGAAGGAGCTCCTACGAGCAGTACTTC | CSVDPGQRRSSYEQYF
TRBJ2-7 | TRBV5-4 | TRBD1 | many | TGTGCCAGCAGCCGACAGGGGGCGGACTACGAGCAGTACTTC | CASSRQGADYEQYF
TRBJ1-5 | TRBV24-1 | TRBD1 | many | TGTGCCACCAGTGATTGGGACAGTTTCAATCAGCCCCAGCATTTT | CATSDWDSFNQPQHF
TRBJ2-1 | TRBV11-2 | TRBD2 | NA | TGTGCCAGCAGCCTAGGACTAGCGGGAAGAAACAATGAGCAGTTCTTC | CASSLGLAGRNNEQFF
TRBJ2-2 | TRBV3-1 | TRBD2 | NA | TGTGCCATAGGGCGGGGGGTCACCGGGGAGCTGTTTTTT | CAIGRGVTGELFF
TRBJ1-2 | TRBV11-2 | NA | NA | TGTGCCAGCAGCTTGGGGGCAGAAAGGGGCCACCGAGACTACACCTTC | CASSLGAERGHRDYTF
TRBJ1-2 | TRBV6-1 | TRBD1 | NA | TGTGCCAGCAGGACAGGACAGGGTCAGGCCTATGGCTACACCTTC | CASRTGQGQAYGYTF
TRBJ2-1 | TRBV10-3 | NA | NA | TGTGCCACCAAGCCAAGGGGCCAATCCTACAATGAGCAGTTCTTC | CATKPRGQSYNEQFF
TRBJ2-7 | TRBV7-8 | TRBD1 | NA | TGTGCCAGCAGGGTCGGGACAGGGGGCTTGTACGAGCAGTACTTC | CASRVGTGGLYEQYF
TRBJ1-6 | TRBV25-1 | NA | NA | TGTGCCAGCATTGGTCTCCTTAATTCACCCCTCCACTTT | CASIGLLNSPLHF
TRBJ1-4 | TRBV2 | TRBD1 | many | TGTGCCAGCAGTACCGGGACAGGGCTCGAAAAACTGTTTTTT | CASSTGTGLEKLFF